Listed below are T cell receptor beta chains from one sample, sequenced in a study of blood T cells in healthy people across ages. Each CDR3 protein is one row after TCRdb ran MiXCR on the 5' RACE reads. Seen here are 1.5 million to 2 million distinct CDR3 sequences, approximately 28% observed once, and the top ten hold roughly 8%. Sequenced material: blood. The source is a young woman in good health. The CDR3 runs from the conserved cysteine through the conserved F or W. The D gene is left open where the match is weak. The listing skips clone size in some rows; elsewhere it reads once, few, many or a size class.

d_call | clone_size | j_call | v_call | cdr3_nt | cdr3_aa
NA | NA | TRBJ2-1 | TRBV7-9 | TGTGCCAGCAGTCTAATGGGGGGGCAGTGTAATGAGCAGTTCTTC | CASSLMGGQCNEQFF
NA | NA | TRBJ1-5 | TRBV6-2/TRBV6-3 | TGTGCCAGCAGTACGGGCGGACAGAGGCGTTATAGCAATCAGCCCCAGCATTTT | CASSTGGQRRYSNQPQHF
TRBD1 | NA | TRBJ2-7 | TRBV20-1 | TGCAGTGCTAGAGAAGGGGGCTCCTCCTACGAGCAGTACTTC | CSAREGGSSYEQYF
NA | NA | TRBJ1-1 | TRBV19 | TGTGCCAGTAGTATTTTCGGGAACACTGAAGCTTTCTTT | CASSIFGNTEAFF
TRBD2 | NA | TRBJ2-7 | TRBV6-6 | TGTGCCAGCAGCCACAGACTAGCGGGAGGGGACTACGAGCAGTACTTC | CASSHRLAGGDYEQYF
NA | few | TRBJ2-2 | TRBV9 | TGTGCCAGCAGCGTTCACACCGGGGAGCTGTTTTTT | CASSVHTGELFF
TRBD2 | few | TRBJ2-1 | TRBV5-1 | TGCGCCAGCAGCTTGGCCATAGCGGGGGGCACCAATGAGCAGTTCTTC | CASSLAIAGGTNEQFF
TRBD1 | few | TRBJ1-6 | TRBV20-1 | TGCAGTGCTACCGGACAGGGTAATTCACCCCTCCACTTT | CSATGQGNSPLHF
TRBD2 | few | TRBJ2-5 | TRBV7-6 | TGTGCCAGCAGCTTATCCGGGACTAGCGGGAGGGGGGAGCAGTACTTC | CASSLSGTSGRGEQYF
NA | few | TRBJ2-7 | TRBV29-1 | TGCAGCGGCAGACACGGCCCCGGCTACGAGCAGTACTTC | CSGRHGPGYEQYF
NA | few | TRBJ2-3 | TRBV28 | TGTGCCAGCAGTCTTCTCACCACAGATACGCAGTATTTT | CASSLLTTDTQYF
TRBD1 | NA | TRBJ1-2 | TRBV7-9 | TGTGCCAGCACTCTCGACAGGGGCCCCAGTCGGTATGGCTACACCTTC | CASTLDRGPSRYGYTF
NA | few | TRBJ1-2 | TRBV6-6 | TGTGCCAGCAGTTACGTATCAGGGTCCTATGGCTACACCTTC | CASSYVSGSYGYTF
NA | few | TRBJ2-3 | TRBV5-1 | TGCGCCAGCAGCTTTGAACAGGGCACAGATACGCAGTATTTT | CASSFEQGTDTQYF
NA | many | TRBJ2-6 | TRBV5-1 | TGCGCCAGCAGCTTGGGCGTGACTGGGGCCAACGTCCTGACTTTC | CASSLGVTGANVLTF
TRBD2 | NA | TRBJ2-1 | TRBV7-9 | TGTGCCAGCAGCACTACTAGCGGGAGGGTCAATGAGCAGTTCTTC | CASSTTSGRVNEQFF
TRBD2 | few | TRBJ2-1 | TRBV29-1 | TGCAGCGTCAGGACTAGCGGGAGCAATGAGCAGTTCTTC | CSVRTSGSNEQFF
NA | few | TRBJ2-1 | TRBV15 | TGTGCCACCAGCAGAGATAGTAGCTCCTACAATGAGCAGTTCTTC | CATSRDSSSYNEQFF
NA | NA | TRBJ2-5 | TRBV29-1 | TGCAGCGTTGGCCCTCTAACCCAAGAGACCCAGTACTTC | CSVGPLTQETQYF
NA | NA | TRBJ2-3 | TRBV6-4 | TGTGCCAGCAGTGTTTCAGCCCCAGATACGCAGTATTTT | CASSVSAPDTQYF
NA | NA | TRBJ2-7 | TRBV12-5 | TGTGCTAGTGGTTTGGTACGTCCGGGTGAGCAGTACTTC | CASGLVRPGEQYF
TRBD2 | few | TRBJ2-3 | TRBV20-1 | TGCAGTGCTAGAGATATCCTAGGACTAGGCGCAGATACGCAGTATTTT | CSARDILGLGADTQYF
NA | NA | TRBJ2-6 | TRBV6-1 | TGTGCCAGCAGTGAAGCGGGGAAGGGCGGCGCTGGGGCCAACGTCCTGACTTTC | CASSEAGKGGAGANVLTF
NA | NA | TRBJ2-4 | TRBV5-6 | TGTGCCAGCAGCTCCGGGACAACACACATTCAGTACTTC | CASSSGTTHIQYF